This entry lists 8 T cell receptor beta chains sequenced from one sample in a study of T cell responses to AZD1222 COVID-19 vaccine. Libraries were prepared by immunoSEQ multiplex PCR; TCRdb keeps only in-frame clonotypes and omits some of them. The table records some 140,000 clones, less than 90% of them present only once. The specimen comprised peripheral blood, sampled on day 0 of AZD1222 vaccination. The receptors here all came from an adult in good health.

The rearrangement joins TRBV6-2 or TRBV6-3 to TRBJ2-7; 8 bases are a match to TRBD1. V shed 4 bases, J shed 3 bases, and the junction held 5 bases outside the gene matches. Germline assignment: CDR1 MNHEY and CDR2 SVGEGT. The CDR3 contains 14 residues. The CDR3 DNA reads TGTGCCAGCAGTTTCCGACAGGGGAACTACGAGCAGTACTTC. Protein sequence: CASSFRQGNYEQYF.

J is TRBJ1-4 and V is TRBV6-5, with a possible D match to TRBD1 (5 bases). Trimming shortened V by 6 bases and J by 5 bases, and 10 bases separated the two germline ends. The CDR3 totals 13 residues. Germline assignment: CDR1 MNHEY and CDR2 SVGAGI. CDR3 DNA: TGTGCCAGCAGGAAGGGGTTAAATGAAAAACTGTTTTTT. The encoded protein is CASRKGLNEKLFF.

This chain links TRBV7-2 with TRBJ1-6, with 7 nucleotides matching TRBD1. V gave up 1 base and J gave up 7 bases; unmatched junction bases: 4. The CDR3 is 15 residues long. The germline CDR1 and CDR2 sequences are SGHTA and FQGNSA. The CDR3 here is CASSLGWDRNSPLHF. The CDR3 nucleotides read TGTGCCAGCAGCTTAGGGTGGGACAGAAATTCACCCCTCCACTTT.

The V and J genes are TRBV24-1 and TRBJ2-2; the match to TRBD1 covers 10 bases. V lost 10 bases to trimming and J lost 0 bases; unmatched junction nucleotides: 7. The germline CDR1 and CDR2 sequences are KGHDR and SFDVKD. The CDR3 is 16 amino acids. The CDR3: CATGGDRGSNTGELFF. CDR3 sequence (DNA): TGTGCCACAGGGGGGGACAGGGGCTCGAACACCGGGGAGCTGTTTTTT.

The rearrangement uses TRBV11-3 and TRBJ2-7; possibly TRBD1 or TRBD2 for D (5 bases each). The CDR3 has 17 amino acids. From germline, CDR1 is SGHNT and CDR2 YENEEA. V gave up 1 base and J gave up 4 bases, with 20 bases separating them. The CDR3 sequence: CASSLGGQGPRSYEQYF. The CDR3 DNA reads TGTGCCAGCAGCTTAGGCGGGCAGGGTCCCCGCTCTTACGAGCAGTACTTC.

The chain carries TRBV21-1 and TRBJ2-3; TRBD2 is the table's D call and was not checked against the DNA. TRBV21-1 is listed as a pseudogene. The CDR3 is 19 residues long. Here the CDR3 reads CASSKALSRDLSITDTQYF. Written as DNA, the CDR3 is TGTGCCAGCAGCAAAGCGCTTTCTAGGGACTTAAGCATCACAGATACGCAGTATTTT.

V gene TRBV14 combines with J gene TRBJ1-4, with 8 bases that match TRBD1. V gave up 4 bases and J gave up 12 bases; unmatched junction bases: 13. CDR3 length: 15 residues. Germline CDR1 reads SGHDN; CDR2 reads FVKESK. This CDR3 is CASSRYTGGGEELFF. The DNA of the CDR3 is TGTGCCAGCAGCCGATACACAGGGGGAGGTGAGGAACTGTTTTTT.

The rearrangement links TRBV25-1 to TRBJ2-5, with no clear D. This CDR3 is 14 amino acids long. Trimming took 1 base from V and 4 from J, leaving 10 bases between them. The germline CDR1 and CDR2 sequences are MGHDK and SYGVNS. CDR3 nucleotide sequence: TGTGCCAGCAGTGAATTTGGTTTGTCAGAGACCCAGTACTTC. Its translation: CASSEFGLSETQYF.